This TCR beta chain was sequenced for a study of control samples from healthy donors and cancer patients. V was pared by 6 bases and J by 0 bases, with 17 bases between. The CDR3 sequence is 16 residues long. The table came from immunoSEQ multiplex PCR; TCRdb's copy has only in-frame clones and leaves some out. The table has approximately 140,000 clones, 80% to 90% seen once. The chain has TRBV23-1 and TRBJ2-5, with a tentative D call TRBD2 (6 bases). TRBV23-1 is flagged as an ORF with uncertain function. Input material: blood. The TCR sequence derives from a woman between 25 and 40 years old in good health. The CDR3 sequence is CASSLPDGGYQETQYF. The CDR3 DNA is TGCGCCAGCAGCCTACCGGACGGGGGATACCAAGAGACCCAGTACTTC.